This T cell receptor (beta chain) derives from a study of blood T cell repertoires in COVID-19 (dated by TCRdb to about 2020). Turning to the overall study: Samples from collaborators originated in the United States, Italy and Spain and spanned both the acute and convalescent phases of COVID-19. The material from the prospective study consisted of cDNA or gDNA derived from T cells, B-cell-depleted T cells, or PBMCs. Deeply sampled blood TCRbeta repertoires from subjects exposed to, actively infected with, or recovered from COVID-19 were included in the dataset. The repertoires were released in a freely available public database intended as a resource for research on the immune response to SARS-CoV-2. Samples were obtained from the ongoing ImmuneRACE study (first 160 participants) and from over a thousand subjects provided by 6 global collaborators. The sample metadata nearly always contained a de-identified subject ID, COVID-19 status, age in years and sex. Where available, HLA class I and class II types were taken from metadata supplied by the sample provider and were not determined by assay-based typing. The study at large found these results: The amount of clinical and demographic metadata varied by source and participant and was provided uncurated.

TCRbeta CDR3 regions were amplified from genomic DNA by means of the immunoSEQ Assay, a bias-controlled multiplex PCR. The paper's processing steps were these. The number of nucleated cells in each sample was estimated from the amplification of reference gene primers within the assay. To quantify the absolute abundance of each unique TCRbeta CDR3 rearrangement, sequence reads were collapsed and filtered. For each sample, productive Simpson clonality was calculated as the square root of Simpson's diversity index over productive rearrangements. This is the immuneACCESS table as TCRdb keeps it, with only in-frame sequences that have V and J called. A part of the clones is gone; compared with another copy, unresolved V genes explain less than half, and the rest is unexplained. That table supplies the V and J calls and clone size; D and trimming were determined from the DNA. In all, the sample holds about 120,000 clones, and roughly 91% of those were seen once. The ten top clones hold about 18% of the sample.

This clone appeared a few times. No cognate antigen has been identified for it. Per-base qualities were not stored, and no clone one base away is much larger. Within the sample, other DNA sequences also encode this same CDR3. The collaborating institutions used their own protocols to collect whole blood in K2EDTA tubes. For TCRbeta analysis, collaborator samples were shipped as frozen whole blood, as isolated PBMCs, or as DNA extracted from either sample type. The junction carries 7 bases between V and J, which are trimmed by 2 bases and 5 bases respectively. The CDR3 runs 12 amino acids, cysteine and phenylalanine included. The DNA shown is the 36-base CDR3, in frame from base 1. The germline V gene (reference sequence) provides CDR1 SEHNR and CDR2 FQNEAQ.

Recombination joined TRBV7-9 with TRBJ2-7; a tentative D call is TRBD2 (6 bases match). This sequence originates from a human donor with acute or convalescent COVID-19. The donor label of this sample is uncertain. Sequencing was performed on peripheral blood. The DNA sequence is as follows: TGTGCCAGCAGCTTATCGGGAGACGAGCAGTACTTC. The encoded protein is CASSLSGDEQYF. The full variable domain, completed from the reference TRBV7-9 and TRBJ2-7 proteins outside the CDR3, reads DTGVSQNPRHKITKRGQNVTFRCDPISEHNRLYWYRQTLGQGPEFLTYFQNEAQLEKSRLLSDRFSAERPKGSFSTLEIQRTEQGDSAMYLCASSLSGDEQYFGPGTRLTVT.